This T cell receptor beta chain comes out of a study of blood T cell repertoires in COVID-19. About the study: The origin of the acute and convalescent COVID-19 samples was the United States, Italy and Spain. From T cells, B-cell-depleted T cells, or PBMCs came the material, which was cDNA or gDNA.

In germline, CDR1 is MNHNY, CDR2 SVGAGI (reference sequence). CDR3 size: 18 residues. The trim removed 6 bases at V and 6 bases at J, leaving 15 bases unmatched. As handled by the study authors: Cell counts per sample came from amplifying reference gene primers. The method was immunoSEQ multiplex PCR; TCRdb's version includes in-frame clones alone and lacks a portion of them. V and J calls and clone size are as listed in that table; D and trimming were resolved from the DNA. The data show about 42,000 clones, 60% to 80% seen once. This TCR derives from a woman aged 80 or older with acute or convalescent COVID-19. V and J are TRBV6-6 and TRBJ2-7, with 15 bases aligning to TRBD2. Sequencing was done on a sample of peripheral blood. CDR3 amino acids: CASRRPGTGLAGGSEQYF. DNA for the CDR3: TGTGCCAGCAGACGACCCGGGACGGGACTAGCGGGAGGTTCCGAGCAGTACTTC.